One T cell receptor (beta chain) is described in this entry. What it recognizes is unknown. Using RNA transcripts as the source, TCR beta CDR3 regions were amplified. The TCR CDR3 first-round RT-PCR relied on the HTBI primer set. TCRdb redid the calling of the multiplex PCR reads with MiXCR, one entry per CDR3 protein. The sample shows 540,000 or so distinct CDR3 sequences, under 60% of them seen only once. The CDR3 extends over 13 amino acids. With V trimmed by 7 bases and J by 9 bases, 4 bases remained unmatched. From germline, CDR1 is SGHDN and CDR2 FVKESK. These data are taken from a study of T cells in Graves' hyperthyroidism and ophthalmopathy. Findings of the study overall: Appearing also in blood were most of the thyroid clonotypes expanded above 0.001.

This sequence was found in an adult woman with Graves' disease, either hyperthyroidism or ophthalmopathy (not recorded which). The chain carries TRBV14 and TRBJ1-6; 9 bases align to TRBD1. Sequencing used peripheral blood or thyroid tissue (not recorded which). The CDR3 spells CASTGTGSSPLHF. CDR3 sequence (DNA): TGTGCCAGCACCGGGACAGGGAGTTCACCCCTCCACTTT.